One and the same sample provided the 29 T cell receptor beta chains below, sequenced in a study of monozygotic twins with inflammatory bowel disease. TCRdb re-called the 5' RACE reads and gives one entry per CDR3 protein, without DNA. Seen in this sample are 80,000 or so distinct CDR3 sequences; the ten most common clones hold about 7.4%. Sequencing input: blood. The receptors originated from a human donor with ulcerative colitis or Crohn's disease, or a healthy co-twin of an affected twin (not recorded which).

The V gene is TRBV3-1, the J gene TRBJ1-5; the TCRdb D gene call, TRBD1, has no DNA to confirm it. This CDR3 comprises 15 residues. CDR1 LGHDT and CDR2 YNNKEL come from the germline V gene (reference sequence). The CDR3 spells CASSRPLYSNQPQHF.

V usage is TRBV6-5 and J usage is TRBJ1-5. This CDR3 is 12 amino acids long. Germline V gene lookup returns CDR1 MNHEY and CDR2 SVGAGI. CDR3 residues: CASSSLRGRRHF.

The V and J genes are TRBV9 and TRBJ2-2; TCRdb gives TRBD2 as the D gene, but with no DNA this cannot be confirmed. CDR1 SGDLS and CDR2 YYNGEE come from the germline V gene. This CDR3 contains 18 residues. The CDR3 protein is CASSFPRGLAGISGELFF.

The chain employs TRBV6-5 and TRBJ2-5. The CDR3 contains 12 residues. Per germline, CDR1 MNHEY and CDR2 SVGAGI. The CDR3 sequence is CASNSNQETQYF.

The CDR3 is CASSLRGRGGWGYTF. The gene calls are TRBV7-9 and TRBJ1-2. Per germline, CDR1 SEHNR and CDR2 FQNEAQ (reference sequence). The CDR3 extends over 15 amino acids.

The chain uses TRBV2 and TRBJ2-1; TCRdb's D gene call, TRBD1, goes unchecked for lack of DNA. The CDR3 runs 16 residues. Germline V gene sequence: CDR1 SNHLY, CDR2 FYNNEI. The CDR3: CASSPKNRGDDNEQFF.

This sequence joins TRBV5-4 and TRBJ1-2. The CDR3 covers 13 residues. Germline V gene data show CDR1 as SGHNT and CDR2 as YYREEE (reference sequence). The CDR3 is CASSLDGKYGYTF.

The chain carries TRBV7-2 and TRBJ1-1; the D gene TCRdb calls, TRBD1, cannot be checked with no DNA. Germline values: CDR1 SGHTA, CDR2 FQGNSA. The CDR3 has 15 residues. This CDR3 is CASSLHRGPGTEAFF.

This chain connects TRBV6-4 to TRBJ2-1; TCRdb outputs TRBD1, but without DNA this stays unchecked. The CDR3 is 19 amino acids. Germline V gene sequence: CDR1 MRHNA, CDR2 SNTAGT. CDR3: CASSGGGALSVNSYNEQFF.

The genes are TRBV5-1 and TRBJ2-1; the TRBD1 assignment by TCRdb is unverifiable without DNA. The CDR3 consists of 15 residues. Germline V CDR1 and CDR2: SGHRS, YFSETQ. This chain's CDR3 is CASTPGGGLANEQFF.

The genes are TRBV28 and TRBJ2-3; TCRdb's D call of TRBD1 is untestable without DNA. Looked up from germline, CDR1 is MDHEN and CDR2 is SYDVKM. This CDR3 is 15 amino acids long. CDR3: CASSPGQGATDTQYF.

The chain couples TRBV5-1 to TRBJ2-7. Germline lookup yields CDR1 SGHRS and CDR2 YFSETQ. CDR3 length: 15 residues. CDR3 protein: CASSWDTGGSYEQYF.

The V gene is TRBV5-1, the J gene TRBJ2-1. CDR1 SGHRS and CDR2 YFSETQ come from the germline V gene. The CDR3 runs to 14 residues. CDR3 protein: CASSPISSYNEQFF.

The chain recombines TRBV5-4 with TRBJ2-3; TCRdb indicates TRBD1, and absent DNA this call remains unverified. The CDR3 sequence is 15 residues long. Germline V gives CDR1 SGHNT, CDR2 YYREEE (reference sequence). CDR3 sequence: CASSRGPSSTDTQYF.

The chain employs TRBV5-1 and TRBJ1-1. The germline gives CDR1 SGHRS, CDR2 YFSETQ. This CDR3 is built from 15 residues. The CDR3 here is CASSLSVTVNTEAFF.

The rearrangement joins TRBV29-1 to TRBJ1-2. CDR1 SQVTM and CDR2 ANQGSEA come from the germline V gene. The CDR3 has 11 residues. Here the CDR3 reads CSVQGGPGYTF.

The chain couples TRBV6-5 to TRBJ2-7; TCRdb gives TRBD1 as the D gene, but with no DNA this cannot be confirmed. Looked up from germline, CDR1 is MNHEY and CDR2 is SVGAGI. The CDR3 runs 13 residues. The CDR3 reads CASSKTGVHEQYF.

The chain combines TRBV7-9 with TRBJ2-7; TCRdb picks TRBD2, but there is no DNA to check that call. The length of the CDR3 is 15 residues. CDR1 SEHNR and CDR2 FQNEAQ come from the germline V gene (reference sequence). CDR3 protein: CASSFPAQSAYEQYF.

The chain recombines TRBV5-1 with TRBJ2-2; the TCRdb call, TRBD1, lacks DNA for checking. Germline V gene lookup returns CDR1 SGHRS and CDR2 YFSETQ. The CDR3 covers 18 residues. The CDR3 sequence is CASSREQRGPLNTGELFF.

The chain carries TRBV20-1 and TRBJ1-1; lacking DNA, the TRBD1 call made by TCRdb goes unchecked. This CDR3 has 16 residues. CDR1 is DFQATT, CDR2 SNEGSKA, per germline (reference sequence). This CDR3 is CSASNPGGPGNTEAFF.

CDR3 protein: CASSLGDRGSYNEQFF. The rearrangement joins TRBV12-3 or TRBV12-4 to TRBJ2-1; the D call of TRBD1 rests on TCRdb alone, since no DNA is present to check it. This CDR3 is 16 amino acids long.

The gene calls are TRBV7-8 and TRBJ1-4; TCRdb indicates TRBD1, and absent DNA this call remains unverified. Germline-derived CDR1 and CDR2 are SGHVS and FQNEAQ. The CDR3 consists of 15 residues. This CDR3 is CASSRDGQGLEKLFF.

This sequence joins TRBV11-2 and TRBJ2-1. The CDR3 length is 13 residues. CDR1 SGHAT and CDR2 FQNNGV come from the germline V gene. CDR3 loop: CASSLAQHDEQFF.

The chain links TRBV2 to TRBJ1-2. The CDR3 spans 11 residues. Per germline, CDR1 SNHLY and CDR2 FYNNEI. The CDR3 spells CASRDPYGYTF.

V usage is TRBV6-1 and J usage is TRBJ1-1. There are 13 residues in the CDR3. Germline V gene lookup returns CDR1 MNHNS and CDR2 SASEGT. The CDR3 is CASTRAGTPEAFF.

The CDR3 is CASSAGGPSKKDSPLHF. The chain recombines TRBV9 with TRBJ1-6; TCRdb names TRBD1, which stays unverified in the absence of DNA. The CDR3 is 17 amino acids. The V gene's germline CDR1 is SGDLS and CDR2 YYNGEE.

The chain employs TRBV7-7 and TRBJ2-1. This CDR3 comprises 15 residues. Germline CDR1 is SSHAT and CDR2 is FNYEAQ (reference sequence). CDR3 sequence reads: CASSPLGSSYNEQFF.

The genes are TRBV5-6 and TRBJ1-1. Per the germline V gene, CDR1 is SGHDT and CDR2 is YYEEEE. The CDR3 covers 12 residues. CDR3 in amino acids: CASSLGDTEAFF.

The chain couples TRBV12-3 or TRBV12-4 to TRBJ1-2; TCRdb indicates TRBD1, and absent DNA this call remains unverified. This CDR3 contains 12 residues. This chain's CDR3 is CASSLGTGTGSF.